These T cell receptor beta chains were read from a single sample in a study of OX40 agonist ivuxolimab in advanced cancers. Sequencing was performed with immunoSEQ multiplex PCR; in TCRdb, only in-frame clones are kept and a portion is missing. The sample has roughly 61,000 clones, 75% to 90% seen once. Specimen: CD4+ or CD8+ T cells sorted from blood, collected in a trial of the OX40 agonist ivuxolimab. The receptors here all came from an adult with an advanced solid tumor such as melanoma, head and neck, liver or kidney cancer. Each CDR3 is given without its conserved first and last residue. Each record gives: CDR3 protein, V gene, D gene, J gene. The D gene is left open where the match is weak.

AISGGLAGSGYEQY	TRBV10-3	TRBD2	TRBJ2-7
ASSMTANYGYT	TRBV7-2	-	TRBJ1-2
ASSPTGGHHNEKLF	TRBV5-5	TRBD1	TRBJ1-4
ASSPPALAGGTQY	TRBV18	TRBD2	TRBJ2-3
ATSRGDHSSYEQY	TRBV15	-	TRBJ2-7
ASTETTVSEQY	TRBV2	-	TRBJ2-7
ASSQVFTRQGSDEQY	TRBV4-2	-	TRBJ2-7
ASSPSLQGGYNEQF	TRBV7-8	-	TRBJ2-1
ASSPGSETQY	TRBV19	-	TRBJ2-5
ASSKVAGEGETDTQY	TRBV21-1	-	TRBJ2-3
AISGRGNYGYT	TRBV10-3	TRBD1	TRBJ1-2
ASSRQGASWSEAF	TRBV28	TRBD1	TRBJ1-1
AWSVLGTGDPYEQY	TRBV30	TRBD1	TRBJ2-7
ATSRDLASGYNEQF	TRBV15	TRBD2	TRBJ2-1
SAGRGQNTGELF	TRBV29-1	-	TRBJ2-2
ASSWERGQPQH	TRBV5-1	-	TRBJ1-5
ASSISGIQETQY	TRBV19	-	TRBJ2-5
ASSQDMLQGGNTGELF	TRBV4-1	-	TRBJ2-2
ASSAQGAEAF	TRBV2	-	TRBJ1-1
AWNRDFLGTQY	TRBV30	-	TRBJ2-5
ASSQTGSQGLSGANVLT	TRBV14	-	TRBJ2-6
ASSYQGGGTGELF	TRBV6-5	-	TRBJ2-2
ASSIGTSGGTIGELF	TRBV5-4	TRBD2	TRBJ2-2
ASSLAGVDTQY	TRBV25-1	TRBD2	TRBJ2-5
ASSLRAGFTDTQY	TRBV27	-	TRBJ2-3
ASSLNVGLAGSTDTQY	TRBV5-1	TRBD2	TRBJ2-3
ASTPADRDSAGELF	TRBV23-1	-	TRBJ2-2